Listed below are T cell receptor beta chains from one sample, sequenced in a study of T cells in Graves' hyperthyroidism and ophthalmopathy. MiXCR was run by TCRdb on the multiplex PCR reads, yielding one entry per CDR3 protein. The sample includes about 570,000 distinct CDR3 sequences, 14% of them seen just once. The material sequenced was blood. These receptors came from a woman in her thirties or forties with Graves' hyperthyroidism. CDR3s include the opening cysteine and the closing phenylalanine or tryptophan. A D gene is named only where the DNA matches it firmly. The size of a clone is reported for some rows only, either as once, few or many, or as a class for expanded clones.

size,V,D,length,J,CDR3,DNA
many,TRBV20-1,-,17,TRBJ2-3,CSARDGGEGGSTDTQYF,TGCAGTGCTAGAGATGGGGGTGAGGGGGGAAGCACAGATACGCAGTATTTT
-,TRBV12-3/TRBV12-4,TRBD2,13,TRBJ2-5,CASSFAGGETQYF,TGTGCCAGCAGTTTTGCGGGAGGGGAGACCCAGTACTTC
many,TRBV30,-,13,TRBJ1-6,CAWKWGVDSPLHF,TGTGCCTGGAAATGGGGCGTCGATTCACCCCTCCACTTT
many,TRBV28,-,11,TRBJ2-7,CASSFYLEQYF,TGTGCCAGCAGTTTCTACCTCGAGCAGTACTTC
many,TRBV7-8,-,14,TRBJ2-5,CASSLIRDRETQYF,TGTGCCAGCAGCTTAATCCGGGATCGAGAGACCCAGTACTTC
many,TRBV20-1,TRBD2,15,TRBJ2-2,CSAGKPGLGTGELFF,TGCAGTGCTGGAAAGCCGGGACTAGGTACCGGGGAGCTGTTTTTT
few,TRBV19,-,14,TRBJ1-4,CASSISRGTEKLFF,TGTGCCAGTAGTATCAGTAGGGGGACAGAAAAACTGTTTTTT
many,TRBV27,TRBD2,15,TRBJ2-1,CASSLGGGGGNEQFF,TGTGCCAGCAGTTTGGGGGGGGGTGGAGGCAATGAGCAGTTCTTC
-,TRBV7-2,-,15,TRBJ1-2,CASSLALAGSDGYTF,TGTGCCAGCAGCCTAGCTTTGGCAGGTAGTGATGGCTACACCTTC
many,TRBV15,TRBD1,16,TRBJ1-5,CATSRGQGARQQPQHF,TGTGCCACCAGCAGAGGTCAGGGGGCGCGACAACAGCCCCAGCATTTT
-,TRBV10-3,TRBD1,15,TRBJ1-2,CAISASGGQGNGYTF,TGTGCCATCAGTGCGTCGGGCGGACAGGGGAACGGCTACACCTTC
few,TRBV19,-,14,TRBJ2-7,CARTSRRGSYEQYF,TGTGCCAGAACCTCCAGACGGGGATCCTACGAGCAGTACTTC
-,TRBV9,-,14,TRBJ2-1,CASSVGGPYNEQFF,TGTGCCAGCAGCGTAGGTGGGCCCTACAATGAGCAGTTCTTC
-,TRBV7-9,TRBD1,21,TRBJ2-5,CASSWGIGTAYGTGERETQYF,TGTGCCAGCAGCTGGGGGATAGGGACAGCCTACGGGACAGGGGAAAGGGAGACCCAGTACTTC